This TCR beta chain was recovered during a study of T-cell reconstitution after alpha-beta-depleted transplantation in children. Trimming took 4 bases from V and 4 from J, leaving 14 bases between them. Germline values: CDR1 LGHNA, CDR2 YSLEER. This CDR3 has 15 residues. Construction of the TCRbeta library involved unique molecular identifiers. In TCRdb, the PCR reads were re-called with MiXCR into one record per CDR3 protein. This repertoire shows hundreds of thousands of distinct CDR3 sequences, 16% found once; its top ten account for roughly 27%. This clonotype was sampled from a boy in the first two years of life who had a stem cell transplant for Wiskott-Aldrich syndrome, so the T cells may come from the graft donor. The specimen comprised PBMCs, mostly from graft donor cells, sampled 360 days after TCRalphabeta/CD19-depleted stem cell transplant. J is TRBJ1-3 and V is TRBV4-3; possibly TRBD1 for D (5 bases). CDR3 protein: CASSPRQLQGNTIYF. The CDR3 DNA sequence: TGCGCCAGCAGCCCAAGACAGCTTCAAGGAAACACCATATATTTT.